This TCR beta chain appears in the sequencing data of a study of T cells after somatic rescue of genetic block. TCRdb keeps only in-frame clones here, not all; method: immunoSEQ multiplex PCR. Found here are 95,000 to 120,000 clones, about nine tenths of them singletons; the top ten hold about 1.5%. Germline CDR1 is MNHEY and CDR2 is SVGAGI. This CDR3 has 15 amino acids. V lost 3 bases, J lost 1 base, and 11 bases lay in between. This clone has just one count. The sequenced sample was peripheral blood mononuclear cells (PBMCs). This sequence was found in a young woman. This rearrangement joins TRBV6-5 to TRBJ2-3; D tentatively fits TRBD1 or TRBD2 (5 bases each). The chain's CDR3 is CASSYGDGGTDTQYF. Here the CDR3 DNA reads TGTGCCAGCAGTTATGGGGACGGGGGCACAGATACGCAGTATTTT.